Below, one TCR beta chain is given with its context. Methods used by the authors: Amplified reference gene primers provided the basis for estimating nucleated cell counts. The method was immunoSEQ multiplex PCR; TCRdb's version includes in-frame clones alone and lacks a portion of them. The V and J calls and the clone size are those of that table, but D and trimming were determined from the DNA. The table lists approximately 100,000 clones, about 80% of them singletons. This sample was taken from a study of blood T cell repertoires in COVID-19. Across the study: Sites across the United States, Italy and Spain contributed samples from acute and convalescent COVID-19. PBMCs, B-cell-depleted T cells, or T cells were the source of the cDNA or gDNA that made up the material.

This clonotype was obtained from a human donor in a cohort sampled during active or convalescent COVID-19. The sequencing input was peripheral blood.

The CDR3 protein is CASSDAGTAGYTF. The CDR3 DNA sequence: TGTGCCAGCAGTGACGCCGGGACAGCTGGCTACACCTTC. This chain joins TRBV6-1 and TRBJ1-2; 7 positions agree with TRBD1. The V gene end was trimmed by 3 bases and the J gene end by 7 bases; junction bases not matched to a gene: 5. This CDR3 is built from 13 residues. Looked up from germline, CDR1 is MNHNS and CDR2 is SASEGT.